One sample yielded the 15 T cell receptor beta chains listed below, sequenced in a study of OX40 agonist ivuxolimab in advanced cancers. The method was immunoSEQ multiplex PCR; TCRdb's version includes in-frame clones alone and lacks a portion of them. The sample lists around 66,000 clones, around 86% occurring once. The specimen was CD4+ or CD8+ T cells sorted from blood, collected in a trial of the OX40 agonist ivuxolimab. The receptors were gathered from an adult with an advanced solid tumor such as melanoma, head and neck, liver or kidney cancer.

This sequence joins TRBV14 and TRBJ2-5; D is unclear. The length of the CDR3 is 15 residues. CDR1 is SGHDN and CDR2 is FVKESK in the germline V gene. V gave up 0 bases and J gave up 4 bases, with 12 bases separating them. CDR3 nucleotides: TGTGCCAGCAGCCAAGATAAAGCGTTAAGAGAGACCCAGTACTTC. Protein: CASSQDKALRETQYF.

The rearrangement uses TRBV5-5 and TRBJ2-3; D is ambiguous. Trimming removed 6 bases from V and 5 bases from J, with 13 bases in between. CDR1 is SGHKS and CDR2 is YYEKEE in the germline V gene (reference sequence). This CDR3 has 13 residues. CDR3 DNA sequence: TGTGCCAGCAACCCTCGGGTGGGAGATACGCAGTATTTT. It specifies CASNPRVGDTQYF.

V and J are TRBV19 and TRBJ2-5; 8 bases are a match to TRBD1. CDR1 LNHDA and CDR2 SQIVND come from the germline V gene (reference sequence). Trimming removed 3 bases from V and 5 bases from J; junction bases left unmatched: 5. The CDR3 is 14 residues long. CDR3 coding DNA: TGTGCCAGTAGTATTACAGGGGGTTATGAGACCCAGTACTTC. It is translated as CASSITGGYETQYF.

The CDR3 loop reads CSPNRDRVLGTNEKLFF. The CDR3 coding sequence is TGCAGCCCTAACCGGGACAGGGTTTTAGGGACTAATGAAAAACTGTTTTTT. This rearrangement joins TRBV29-1 to TRBJ1-4; 9 nucleotides match TRBD1. The CDR3 totals 17 residues. V was pared by 8 bases and J by 2 bases, with 15 bases of the junction left unmatched. Germline V gene sequence: CDR1 SQVTM, CDR2 ANQGSEA.

This clone was counted a single time. The chain joins TRBV21-1 to TRBJ1-5; the DNA was not used to check the table's D call, TRBD1. TRBV21-1 is labeled a pseudogene. The CDR3 contains 20 residues. The CDR3 sequence is CASSKELDADPGWSNQPQHF. CDR3 DNA: TGTGCCAGCAGCAAAGAGTTGGACGCGGACCCAGGGTGGAGCAATCAGCCCCAGCATTTT.

V usage is TRBV6-1 and J usage is TRBJ2-3; 8 nucleotides match TRBD2. The V gene end was trimmed by 8 bases and the J gene end by 5 bases; junction bases not matched to a gene: 9. Germline CDR1 and CDR2: MNHNS and SASEGT. The CDR3 consists of 14 residues. The CDR3 DNA is TGTGCCAGCGGACATAGCGGGAAACAAGATACGCAGTATTTT. Translation: CASGHSGKQDTQYF.

The chain has TRBV5-4 and TRBJ2-7, with 7 bases aligning to TRBD1. V dropped 2 bases and J dropped 2; count of bases not matched to a gene: 10. CDR1 and CDR2 (germline): SGHNT, YYREEE (reference sequence). The CDR3 length is 16 residues. CDR3 amino acids: CASSLGSGTATYEQYF. The CDR3 bases are TGTGCCAGCAGCTTAGGCTCCGGGACAGCGACCTACGAGCAGTACTTC.

This clone has just one count. The rearrangement uses TRBV4-1 and TRBJ2-1, with 9 bases that match TRBD2. The length of the CDR3 is 15 residues. Germline CDR1 is MGHRA and CDR2 is YSYEKL. Losses at the gene ends were 5 bases for V and 5 bases for J; bases not matched to a gene: 7. This CDR3 is CASSYSGSLNNEQFF. CDR3 nucleotides: TGCGCCAGCAGCTATAGCGGGAGCCTGAACAATGAGCAGTTCTTC.

This chain joins TRBV5-1 and TRBJ2-7; D gene ambiguous. Trimming took off 0 bases at V and 0 bases at J, with 4 bases between the two ends. Germline V gene lookup returns CDR1 SGHRS and CDR2 YFSETQ. The CDR3 runs to 13 residues. In DNA, the CDR3 is TGCGCCAGCAGCTTGGTGAGCTCCTACGAGCAGTACTTC. Its protein is CASSLVSSYEQYF.

The CDR3 DNA reads as TGCGCCAGCAGCCCCTCTAGCCCAGATACGCAGTATTTT. This encodes CASSPSSPDTQYF. The chain joins TRBV5-1 to TRBJ2-3, with D perhaps TRBD2 (5 bases). V shed 4 bases and J shed 4 bases, with 10 bases lying between them. The CDR3 is 13 amino acids. Germline V gene sequence: CDR1 SGHRS, CDR2 YFSETQ.

V gene TRBV6-1 combines with J gene TRBJ2-3; 8 bases agree with TRBD1. There are 15 residues in the CDR3. With 6 bases clipped from V and 4 bases from J, the junction kept 9 bases outside the gene matches. The germline V gene encodes CDR1 MNHNS and CDR2 SASEGT. CDR3: CASRERQGLADTQYF. CDR3 nucleotides: TGTGCCAGCAGGGAAAGACAGGGGCTCGCAGATACGCAGTATTTT.

The rearrangement uses TRBV6-1 and TRBJ2-1; D remains ambiguous. Looked up from germline, CDR1 is MNHNS and CDR2 is SASEGT. Deletions cut 4 bases from V and 6 bases from J, with 7 bases between. There are 12 residues in the CDR3. The CDR3 nucleotides are TGTGCCAGCAGTGTAAGCGCCAATGAGCAGTTCTTC. Translating it yields CASSVSANEQFF.

The rearrangement links TRBV6-5 to TRBJ2-7, with D perhaps TRBD1 (6 bases). This CDR3 comprises 14 residues. CDR1 and CDR2 (germline): MNHEY, SVGAGI. V lost 0 bases, J lost 7 bases, and 13 bases lay in between. As DNA, the CDR3 is TGTGCCAGCAGTTACTCGCACAGGGAAGGAGAGCAGTACTTC. This gives the protein CASSYSHREGEQYF.

The chain couples TRBV19 to TRBJ1-2, with 7 positions matching TRBD1. CDR3 length: 15 amino acids. V was pared by 7 bases and J by 2 bases, with 10 bases of the junction left unmatched. In germline, CDR1 is LNHDA, CDR2 SQIVND (reference sequence). CDR3 DNA: TGTGCCAGTACCCACCGACAGGGAGAAAACTATGGCTACACCTTC. It yields the protein CASTHRQGENYGYTF.

The chain recombines TRBV4-2 with TRBJ2-3, with D possibly TRBD2 on 6 matching bases. V was shortened by 0 bases and J by 6 bases, with 10 bases between the two germline ends. From germline, CDR1 is LGHNA and CDR2 YNFKEQ. This CDR3 comprises 14 residues. This chain's CDR3 is CASSQDYRGDTQYF. The DNA of the CDR3 is TGTGCCAGCAGCCAAGATTATCGGGGGGATACGCAGTATTTT.